Listed below are T cell receptor beta chains from one sample, sequenced in a study of blood T cell repertoires in COVID-19. Assay: immunoSEQ multiplex PCR; the TCRdb copy retains only in-frame clones and omits some. The table lists about 49,000 clones, around 83% of them singletons, with 1.5% to 2% in the top ten. Specimen: peripheral blood. These receptors all stem from a man aged 45-60 years with acute or convalescent COVID-19. Both conserved end residues are part of each CDR3. D genes are given only for firm matches. Expanded clones are given a class, and other clones once, few, many or no size at all.

>TRBV4-1|few|TRBD2|TRBJ2-5
CASSPFPKRGPDQETQYF
TGCGCCAGCAGCCCCTTTCCGAAGCGGGGACCCGACCAAGAGACCCAGTACTTC
>TRBV5-1|-|-|TRBJ2-7
CASSSNRIQYF
TGCGCCAGCAGCTCAAACAGGATACAGTACTTC
>TRBV7-2|-|TRBD2|TRBJ2-3
CASSPLSGGAGDTQYF
TGTGCCAGCAGCCCCTTAAGCGGGGGGGCAGGGGATACGCAGTATTTT
>TRBV7-9|-|TRBD2|TRBJ2-1
CASSLVGTSGFDEQFF
TGTGCCAGCAGCTTAGTAGGGACTAGCGGGTTCGATGAGCAGTTCTTC
>TRBV5-5|-|TRBD2|TRBJ2-7
CASSWGGLAGVMNEQYF
TGTGCCAGCAGCTGGGGGGGACTAGCGGGAGTGATGAACGAGCAGTACTTC
>TRBV27|few|TRBD2|TRBJ2-3
CASRRNPLTSGRAADTQYF
TGTGCCAGCAGGCGCAACCCCTTGACTAGCGGGAGGGCCGCAGATACGCAGTATTTT
>TRBV6-1|-|TRBD1|TRBJ1-2
CASSELGPGGNGYTF
TGTGCCAGCAGTGAATTAGGGCCAGGGGGAAACGGCTACACCTTC
>TRBV19|-|TRBD1|TRBJ2-1
CASSSRQGTIGYNEQFF
TGTGCCAGTAGTTCTAGACAGGGGACAATTGGTTACAATGAGCAGTTCTTC
>TRBV18|-|-|TRBJ2-2
CASSPYVPSNTGELFF
TGTGCCAGCTCACCATATGTCCCTTCGAACACCGGGGAGCTGTTTTTT
>TRBV7-8|-|-|TRBJ1-6
CASSPGGFGSPLHF
TGTGCCAGCAGCCCTGGAGGGTTCGGTTCACCCCTCCACTTT
>TRBV7-2|-|-|TRBJ2-7
CASSQNTYSYEQYF
TGTGCCAGCAGCCAAAACACATACTCCTACGAGCAGTACTTC
>TRBV27|-|TRBD2|TRBJ2-1
CASSSGGPRNEQFF
TGTGCCAGCAGTAGCGGGGGGCCTAGGAATGAGCAGTTCTTC
>TRBV6-6|once|-|TRBJ1-2
CASSPQGANYGYTF
TGTGCCAGCAGCCCACAGGGAGCTAACTATGGCTACACCTTC
>TRBV11-2|-|-|TRBJ2-7
CASSLLTYEQYF
TGTGCCAGCAGCCTCCTAACCTACGAGCAGTACTTC
>TRBV28|-|-|TRBJ1-2
CASSFRDGYTF
TGTGCCAGCAGTTTCCGCGATGGCTACACCTTC
>TRBV7-2|-|TRBD1|TRBJ2-1
CASSFGDRDLNEQFF
TGTGCCAGCAGCTTCGGGGACAGGGATTTGAATGAGCAGTTCTTC
>TRBV30|once|-|TRBJ1-4
CALGHFNEKLFF
TGTGCCTTGGGACACTTTAATGAAAAACTGTTTTTT
>TRBV5-8|-|-|TRBJ2-6
CASSLTDFSGANVLTF
TGTGCCAGCAGCTTAACGGACTTCTCTGGGGCCAACGTCCTGACTTTC
>TRBV6-2/TRBV6-3|-|-|TRBJ1-5
CASSSGHSFYSNQPQHF
TGTGCCAGCAGTTCGGGACATTCCTTTTATAGCAATCAGCCCCAGCATTTT
>TRBV6-2/TRBV6-3|-|-|TRBJ2-2
CASSYNYRNTGELFF
TGTGCCAGCAGTTACAACTACCGTAACACCGGGGAGCTGTTTTTT
>TRBV29-1|-|-|TRBJ1-4
CSVESVSTNEKLFF
TGCAGCGTTGAATCTGTTTCGACTAATGAAAAACTGTTTTTT
>TRBV3-1/TRBV3-2|-|TRBD1|TRBJ2-7
CASSHEQGVLSYEQYF
TGTGCCAGCAGCCACGAACAGGGGGTCCTTTCCTACGAGCAGTACTTC
>TRBV19|-|TRBD1|TRBJ1-5
CASSSSTRGNQPQHF
TGTGCCAGTAGTTCCTCGACCAGGGGGAATCAGCCCCAGCATTTT
>TRBV6-6|-|-|TRBJ1-6
CAIRGGQMVGSPLHF
TGTGCCATCCGAGGTGGACAAATGGTGGGTTCACCCCTCCACTTT
>TRBV2|-|-|TRBJ2-1
CASSAGLSSYNEQFF
TGTGCCAGCAGTGCGGGACTTAGCTCCTACAATGAGCAGTTCTTC
>TRBV5-5|-|TRBD2|TRBJ2-5
CASSLDGRAQETQYF
TGTGCCAGCAGCTTGGACGGGAGGGCACAAGAGACCCAGTACTTC
>TRBV5-5|-|-|TRBJ2-3
CASSLGSGPDTQYF
TGTGCCAGCAGCTTGGGTAGCGGCCCAGATACGCAGTATTTT
>TRBV28|-|-|TRBJ2-5
CASSLVGPRGTQYF
TGTGCCAGCAGTTTGGTAGGACCCCGGGGGACCCAGTACTTC
>TRBV7-2|-|-|TRBJ2-7
CASSSDSRYEQYF
TGTGCCAGCAGTTCTGACAGCCGCTACGAGCAGTACTTC
>TRBV7-2|-|-|TRBJ1-3
CASSLSRVNTIYF
TGTGCCAGCAGCTTATCGAGGGTTAACACCATATATTTT
>TRBV19|-|TRBD2|TRBJ2-1
CASSINPAGTSYNEQFF
TGTGCCAGTAGTATTAACCCAGCGGGGACCTCCTACAATGAGCAGTTCTTC
>TRBV28|-|-|TRBJ1-6
CASSRGGSLNSPLHF
TGTGCCAGCAGCCGAGGGGGAAGCCTAAATTCACCCCTCCACTTT
>TRBV10-2|once|-|TRBJ1-1
CASSESGPGQPLGMNTEAFF
TGCGCCAGCAGTGAGTCTGGGCCAGGGCAACCCTTGGGAATGAACACTGAAGCTTTCTTT
>TRBV19|-|TRBD1|TRBJ2-7
CASSRDSPTPYEQYF
TGTGCCAGTAGCCGGGACAGTCCGACGCCCTACGAGCAGTACTTC
>TRBV27|-|TRBD2|TRBJ2-2
CASSLSGGPPGELFF
TGTGCCAGCAGTTTATCGGGAGGGCCGCCCGGGGAGCTGTTTTTT
>TRBV29-1|-|TRBD1|TRBJ1-2
CSVEDPDRDYGYTF
TGCAGCGTTGAAGACCCCGACAGGGACTATGGCTACACCTTC
>TRBV28|-|-|TRBJ2-7
CASSPRRDSSYEQYF
TGTGCCAGCAGTCCACGGCGGGACAGCTCCTACGAGCAGTACTTC
>TRBV4-1|-|-|TRBJ1-4
CASSPTRYDGWEKLFF
TGCGCCAGCAGCCCCACCCGGTACGACGGGTGGGAAAAACTGTTTTTT
>TRBV18|-|TRBD1|TRBJ1-1
CASSPSYRGWDTEAFF
TGTGCCAGCTCACCGTCCTACAGGGGATGGGACACTGAAGCTTTCTTT
>TRBV24-1|-|TRBD2|TRBJ2-7
CATSDPTSGHSYEQYF
TGTGCCACCAGTGACCCCACTAGCGGCCACTCCTACGAGCAGTACTTC
>TRBV28|few|TRBD1|TRBJ2-7
CASTHGTGGAYEQYF
TGTGCCAGCACCCATGGGACAGGAGGGGCCTACGAGCAGTACTTC
>TRBV21-1|-|-|TRBJ2-1
CASSQDRGTLYNEQFF
TGTGCCAGCAGCCAGGATCGGGGGACCCTCTACAATGAGCAGTTCTTC
>TRBV19|-|-|TRBJ1-6
CASSIFHSSYNSPLHF
TGTGCCAGTAGTATCTTCCACAGCTCCTATAATTCACCCCTCCACTTT
>TRBV5-1|-|-|TRBJ2-2
CASSLMADTGELFF
TGCGCCAGCAGCTTGATGGCAGACACCGGGGAGCTGTTTTTT